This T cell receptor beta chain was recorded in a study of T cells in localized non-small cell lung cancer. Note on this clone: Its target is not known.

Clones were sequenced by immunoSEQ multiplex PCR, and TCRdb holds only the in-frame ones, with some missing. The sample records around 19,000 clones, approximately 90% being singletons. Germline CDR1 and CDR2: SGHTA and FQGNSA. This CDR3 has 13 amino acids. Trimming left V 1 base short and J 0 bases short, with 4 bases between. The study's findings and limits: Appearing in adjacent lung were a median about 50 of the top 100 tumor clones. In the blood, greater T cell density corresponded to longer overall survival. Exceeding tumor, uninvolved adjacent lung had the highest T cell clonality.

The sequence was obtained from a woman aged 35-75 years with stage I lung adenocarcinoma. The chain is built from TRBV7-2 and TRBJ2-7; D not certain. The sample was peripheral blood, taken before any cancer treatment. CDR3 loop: CASSLGLSYEQYF. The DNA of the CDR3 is TGTGCCAGCAGCTTAGGGCTCTCCTACGAGCAGTACTTC.